The sequence of this TCR beta chain was determined in a study of molecular identifiers for immune sequencing clone quantification. This CDR3 is 18 amino acids long. The germline CDR1 and CDR2 sequences are SGHNT and YENEEA. After removal of 5 bases from V and 7 bases from J, the junction contained 13 bases not matched to a gene. There are a few counts of this clonotype. What it recognizes is unknown. Study-wide results and caveats: More than 97% of effector molecules, versus under 1% of naive-cell molecules, belonged to clones above 20 RNA copies.

Preparation of the bulk TCR libraries relied on previously described methods and listed TCR primers. TCRdb passed the PCR reads through MiXCR, listing each CDR3 protein once. This sample yields approximately 680,000 distinct CDR3 sequences, of which about 25% are seen a single time; 0.78% belongs to the top ten. Input for naive CD8 libraries was 20,000 to 1,000,000 sorted cells; the RNA fraction used was 10%, 30% or 50%. Naive CD8 T cells were sorted, and the gate applied was CD8+CD4-CCR7+CD45RA+. The TCR originated in a human donor in good health. Some libraries in this study had Jurkat cell RNA spiked in. The specimen sequenced was naive CD8+ T cells from blood, with Jurkat cell RNA spiked in. Subset in this sample: FACS-sorted CD8+CD4-CCR7+CD45RA+ naive T cells. V and J are TRBV11-3 and TRBJ2-1; 14 bases agree with TRBD2. CDR3 amino acids: CASSPRTSGGRRRNEQFF. As DNA, the CDR3 is TGTGCCAGCAGCCCCCGGACTAGCGGGGGGCGGAGGAGAAATGAGCAGTTCTTC.